These 10 T cell receptor beta chains share one sample of origin, sequenced in a study of blood T cells in healthy people across ages (dated by TCRdb to between 2014 and 2017). The method was 5' RACE. The second PCR ran for roughly 7 to 11 cycles and used a J-beta primer mix along with a sample-barcoded 5' primer. TCRdb cleaned the public reads at Q25 with fastp, built clones with MiXCR and kept in-frame beta chains. For every CDR3 protein sequence, its rows merge into one entry that carries the most common genes and DNA. This sample gives approximately 1,700,000 distinct CDR3 sequences in total; roughly 43% of them show up just once. Under 25% of the sample rests with the top ten. The specimen was blood. The receptors come from a human donor in good health.

The chain uses TRBV27 and TRBJ2-5, with TRBD2 matching over 7 bases. The J call may be mistaken, given a closer DNA end match to TRBJ2-7. The CDR3 has 16 residues. The germline V gene has CDR1 MNHEY and CDR2 SMNVEV (reference sequence). The DNA of the CDR3 is TGTGCCAGCAGTGCCCTGGGTAGCGGGCCGTCCTACGAGCAGTACTTC. Translation gives CASSALGSGPSYEQYF.

The chain couples TRBV7-2 to TRBJ2-7; 7 positions agree with TRBD2. Germline lookup yields CDR1 SGHTA and CDR2 FQGNSA. J lost 6 bases, V lost 2 bases, and 4 bases had no gene match. This CDR3 has 13 amino acids. CDR3 amino acids: CASSLRSGGEQYF. CDR3 DNA sequence: TGTGCCAGCAGCTTACGATCGGGGGGCGAGCAGTACTTC.

This clonotype has more than one count but fewer than ten. V gene TRBV29-1 combines with J gene TRBJ2-3; D unclear. CDR3 length: 13 amino acids. CDR1 is SQVTM, CDR2 ANQGSEA, per germline. V lost 2 bases to trimming and J lost 2 bases, with 8 bases between them. This chain's CDR3 is CSVEPGYTDTQYF. The CDR3 nucleotides are TGCAGCGTTGAACCGGGCTACACAGATACGCAGTATTTT.

At least ten counts were recorded for this clonotype. V is TRBV5-1 and J is TRBJ2-7, with D perhaps TRBD1 (5 bases). With 0 bases removed from V and 1 base from J, the gap between germline ends came to 8 bases. Germline values: CDR1 SGHRS, CDR2 YFSETQ. This CDR3 has 14 amino acids. The CDR3 DNA is TGCGCCAGCAGCTTGGCGTCAGGGTCCTACGAGCAGTACTTC. Protein: CASSLASGSYEQYF.

The chain combines TRBV5-1 with TRBJ2-5; tentatively, D is TRBD1 (5 bases). In germline, CDR1 is SGHRS, CDR2 YFSETQ. Trimming cost V 7 bases and J 4 bases, with 14 bases left between them. The CDR3 runs 13 residues. The CDR3 protein is CASGSQGRETQYF. The CDR3 DNA sequence: TGCGCCAGCGGGTCCCAGGGAAGAGAGACCCAGTACTTC.

CDR3 region: CAAEGYFGYTF. CDR3 DNA: TGTGCCGCCGAAGGATATTTTGGCTACACCTTC. The V and J genes are TRBV2 and TRBJ1-2; D call uncertain. The germline V gene has CDR1 SNHLY and CDR2 FYNNEI. CDR3 length equals 11 residues. Trimming left V 11 bases short and J 7 bases short, with 14 bases between.

This clonotype was recorded at least ten times. The chain carries TRBV13 and TRBJ2-1; 7 bases agree with TRBD1. The junction had 3 bases not matched to a gene; V was cut back by 5 bases and J by 5 bases. Germline V gene data show CDR1 as PRHDT and CDR2 as FYEKMQ (reference sequence). This CDR3 comprises 13 residues. The CDR3 DNA is TGTGCCAGCAGCCGTGGGACAGACAATGAGCAGTTCTTC. This translates into CASSRGTDNEQFF.

This rearrangement joins TRBV13 to TRBJ2-7; no firm D call. The CDR3 totals 15 residues. Germline V CDR1 and CDR2: PRHDT, FYEKMQ (reference sequence). Deletions cut 5 bases from V and 0 bases from J, with 14 bases between. The CDR3 coding sequence is TGTGCCAGCAGCCGCGGTGAAGCGAGCTCCTACGAGCAGTACTTC. This gives the protein CASSRGEASSYEQYF.

The chain uses TRBV5-1 and TRBJ2-7; TRBD2 matches 9 bases. This CDR3 region has 18 residues. Per germline, CDR1 SGHRS and CDR2 YFSETQ. V shed 4 bases and J 3 bases; nucleotides not matched to a gene: 17. CDR3 DNA sequence: TGCGCCAGCAGCCCACGTGGGAAGGGACTAGCCGACCACTACGAGCAGTACTTC. The encoded protein is CASSPRGKGLADHYEQYF.

This sequence joins TRBV28 and TRBJ2-7, with D perhaps matching TRBD2 (6 bases). The CDR3 extends over 15 amino acids. V lost 6 bases and J lost 3, with 18 bases in between. The germline V gene has CDR1 MDHEN and CDR2 SYDVKM. CDR3 nucleotide sequence: TGTGCCAGCAGGCCCTCGGGTAGCGGACACTACGAGCAGTACTTC. Residues: CASRPSGSGHYEQYF.